What follows is one T cell receptor beta chain and its context. Its antigen is not yet known. Qualities for individual bases were not recorded, and no much larger clone is one base off. Unstimulated CD4+ memory cells were also sequenced in three donor pairs, together with CD4+ naive, CD8+ TEMRA, CD8+ naive and CD8+ effector memory subsets. Sorted unstimulated T cells, along with proliferating T cells recovered from mixed lymphocyte reactions, underwent TCRbeta CDR3 sequencing. Fresh whole blood from about 9 HLA-typed healthy donors was used as the source from which PBMCs were isolated. The record originates from a study of siplizumab effects on memory and regulatory T cells (dated by TCRdb to between 2018 and 2021). Describing the broader study: The study examined how the anti-CD2 antibody siplizumab affects alloreactive T-cell subsets in allogeneic mixed lymphocyte reactions built from human PBMCs. Findings and caveats that apply to the study as a whole: Unstimulated naive T cells appeared to be more diverse than memory T cells, and naive cells seemed to make a substantial contribution to the alloresponse. Among mappable alloreactive CD4+ clones, the Treg-derived fraction averaged approximately 63% with siplizumab versus 25% to 30% in control reactions. Roughly 80-95% of proliferating CD4+ or CD8+ clones could not be assigned a naive or memory phenotype. Siplizumab significantly reduced the cumulative frequency of alloreactive sequences traceable to unstimulated CD4+ memory T cells. Whether proliferating Tregs from siplizumab cultures were suppressive was not functionally confirmed. Because sequences at frequencies below about 10^-5 were poorly captured, only a minor fraction of alloreactive clones could be mapped back to unstimulated subsets.

Library prep was done by the immunoSEQ multiplex PCR assay. About 10^5 TCR templates per sample were assayed by the deep sequencing platform. Genomic DNA extracted from sorted T cells was used for TCRbeta CDR3 sequencing. The original pipeline was this. The R programming language was used for the clonal analysis of the TCRbeta CDR3 data. Comparing unstimulated samples against CFSE-low samples taken after the reaction was how alloreactive CD4+ and CD8+ clones were defined. Regulatory or non-regulatory origin of alloreactive CD4+ clones was assigned by matching sequences to the sorted unstimulated Treg and non-Treg repertoires. The source is immuneACCESS, and TCRdb retained only in-frame sequences with V and J called. Part of the clones is not carried over; for the studies checked, unresolved V genes explain less than half of this, and the remainder is unexplained. V and J calls and clone size follow that table, whereas D and trimming were derived from the DNA. This sample has 50,000 to 75,000 clones in its table, and about 80% of those were observed once. The ten largest clonotypes hold 0.42% of the sample.

As encoded in the germline V gene, CDR1 is ENHRY while CDR2 is SYGVKD. Deletion took 0 bases off V and 7 bases off J, with a span of 1 base between the germline ends. The CDR3 runs 12 residues from the cysteine to the phenylalanine. This entry keeps only the CDR3 DNA: 36 bases, framed from base 1. This TCR derives from a human donor in good health. The V gene is TRBV10-3 and the J gene is TRBJ1-6; the D gene cannot be named for sure. Source material: memory CD4+ T cells sorted from blood. This specimen's cell subset or site label, interpreted: unstimulated CD4+ memory T cells. The DNA reads as follows: TGTGCCATCAGTGAGTCGAATTCACCCCTCCACTTT. Translated, this is CAISESNSPLHF.